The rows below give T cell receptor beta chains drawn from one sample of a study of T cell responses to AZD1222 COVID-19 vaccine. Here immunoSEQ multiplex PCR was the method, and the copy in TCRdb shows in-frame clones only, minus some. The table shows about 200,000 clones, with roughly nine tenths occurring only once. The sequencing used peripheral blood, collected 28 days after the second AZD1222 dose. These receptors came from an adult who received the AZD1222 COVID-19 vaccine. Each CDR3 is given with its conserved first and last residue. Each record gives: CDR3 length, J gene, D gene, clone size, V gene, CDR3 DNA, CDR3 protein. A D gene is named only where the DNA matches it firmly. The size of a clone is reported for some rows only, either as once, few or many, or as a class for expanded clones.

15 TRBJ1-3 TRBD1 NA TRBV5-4 TGTGCCAGCAGCGCTAAGGACAGGGGAAGAAACACCATATATTTT CASSAKDRGRNTIYF
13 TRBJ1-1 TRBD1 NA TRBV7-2 TGTGCCAGCAGCTTGACAGGGACCACTGAAGCTTTCTTT CASSLTGTTEAFF
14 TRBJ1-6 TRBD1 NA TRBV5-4 TGTGCCAGCAGCCCCAGGGGGCCTAATTCACCCCTCCACTTT CASSPRGPNSPLHF
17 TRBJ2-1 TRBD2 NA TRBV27 TGTGCCAGCAGTTTAGTCGGGACTAGCGGGTTGTACAATGAGCAGTTCTTC CASSLVGTSGLYNEQFF
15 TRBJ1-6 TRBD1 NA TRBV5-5 TGTGCCAGCAGCCCCAGGGGGCTGAGGGATTCACCCCTCCACTTT CASSPRGLRDSPLHF
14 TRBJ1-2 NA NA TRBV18 TGTGCCAGCTCAACGGACAGCGGAAGGGATGGCTACACCTTC CASSTDSGRDGYTF
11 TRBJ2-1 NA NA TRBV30 TGTGCCCACGGAAGAGACAATGAGCAGTTCTTC CAHGRDNEQFF
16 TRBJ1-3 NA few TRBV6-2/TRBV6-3 TGTGCCAGCAGTAACCGACAGGTTCGCTCTGGAAACACCATATATTTT CASSNRQVRSGNTIYF
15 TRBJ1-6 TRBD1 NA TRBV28 TGTGCCAGCAGCGGACAGGGGAAGGGTAATTCACCCCTCCACTTT CASSGQGKGNSPLHF
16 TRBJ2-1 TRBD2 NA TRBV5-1 TGCGCCAGCAGCTTAAGACTAGCGGGAGATCACAATGAGCAGTTCTTC CASSLRLAGDHNEQFF
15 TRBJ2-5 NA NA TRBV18 TGTGCCAGCTCACCACTTAAGGGCAGGGTAGAGACCCAGTACTTC CASSPLKGRVETQYF
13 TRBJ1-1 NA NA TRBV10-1 TGCGCCAGCAGTGAGTCGGTTGGGGTGCGAGCTTTCTTT CASSESVGVRAFF
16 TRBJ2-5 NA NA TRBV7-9 TGTGCCAGCAGCTTATTCAGGACCCCAGCGGGAGAGACCCAGTACTTC CASSLFRTPAGETQYF
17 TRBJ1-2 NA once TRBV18 TGTGCCAGCTCACCGGTCGACAGCTCCCTAGCTAACTATGGCTACACCTTC CASSPVDSSLANYGYTF
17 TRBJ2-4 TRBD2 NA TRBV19 TGTGCCAGTAGCGACCAGGGACTAGCGGGAGCCAAAAACATTCAGTACTTC CASSDQGLAGAKNIQYF
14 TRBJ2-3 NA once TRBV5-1 TGCGCCAGCAGCTTGGCTAGGGAATCAGATACGCAGTATTTT CASSLARESDTQYF
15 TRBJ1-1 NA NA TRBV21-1 TGTGCCAGCAGCAAGGGGGGACAGGTGAACACTGAAGCTTTCTTT CASSKGGQVNTEAFF
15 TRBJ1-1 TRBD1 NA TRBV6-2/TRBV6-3 TGTGCCAGCAGCCCCGGTGGGACAGCCAACACTGAAGCTTTCTTT CASSPGGTANTEAFF
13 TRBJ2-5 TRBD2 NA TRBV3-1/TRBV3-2 TGTGCCAGCAGCCAGCGGGGGGTGGAGACCCAGTACTTC CASSQRGVETQYF
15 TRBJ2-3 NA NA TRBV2 TGTGCCAGCAGGGCCGGGACATACAGCACAGATACGCAGTATTTT CASRAGTYSTDTQYF
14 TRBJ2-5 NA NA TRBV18 TGTGCCAGCTCACCCGGGACACAACAAGAGACCCAGTACTTC CASSPGTQQETQYF
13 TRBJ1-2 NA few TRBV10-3 TGTGCCATCAGTGAGTCGAAAGGGTATGGCTACACCTTC CAISESKGYGYTF
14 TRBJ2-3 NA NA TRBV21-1 TGTGCCAGCAGCAAAGTCAAGAACACAGATACGCAGTATTTT CASSKVKNTDTQYF
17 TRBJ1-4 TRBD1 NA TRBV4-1 TGCGCCAGCAGCCAAGATGGCGCAGGGGGCCCCCTGGATAAACTGTTTTTT CASSQDGAGGPLDKLFF
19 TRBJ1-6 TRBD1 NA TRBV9 TGTGCCAGCAGCCCCTCCCCGAGCTCAGGGGGATCCTATAATTCACCCCTCCACTTT CASSPSPSSGGSYNSPLHF
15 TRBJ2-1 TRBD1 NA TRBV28 TGTGCCAGCAGTTCTGCGACAGGGAGTACCAATGAGCAGTTCTTC CASSSATGSTNEQFF
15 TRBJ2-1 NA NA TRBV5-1 TGCGCCAGCAGCTTCGGCTCAGGCTCCTACAATGAGCAGTTCTTC CASSFGSGSYNEQFF
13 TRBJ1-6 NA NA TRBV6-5 TGTGCCAGCGGTCCGGGTTATAATTCACCCCTCCACTTT CASGPGYNSPLHF
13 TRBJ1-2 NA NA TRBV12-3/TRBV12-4 TGTGCCAGCAGTTTGGCGGTTAACTATGGCTACACCTTC CASSLAVNYGYTF